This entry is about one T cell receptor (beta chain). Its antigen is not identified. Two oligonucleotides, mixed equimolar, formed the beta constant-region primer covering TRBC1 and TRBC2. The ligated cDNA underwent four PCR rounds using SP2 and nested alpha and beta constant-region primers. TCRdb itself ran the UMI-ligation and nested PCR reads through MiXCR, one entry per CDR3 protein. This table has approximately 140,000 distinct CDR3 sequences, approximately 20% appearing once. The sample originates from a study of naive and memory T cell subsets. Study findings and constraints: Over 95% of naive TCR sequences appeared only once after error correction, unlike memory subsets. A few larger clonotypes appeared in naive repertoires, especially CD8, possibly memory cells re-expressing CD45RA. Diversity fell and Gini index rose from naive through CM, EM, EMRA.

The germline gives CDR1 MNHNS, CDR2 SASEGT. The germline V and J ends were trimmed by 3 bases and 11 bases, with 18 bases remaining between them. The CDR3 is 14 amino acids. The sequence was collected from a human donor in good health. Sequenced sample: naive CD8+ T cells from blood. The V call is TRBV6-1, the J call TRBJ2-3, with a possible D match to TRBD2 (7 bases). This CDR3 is CASSETGRVDRQYF. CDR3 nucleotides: TGTGCCAGCAGTGAGACGGGGAGGGTGGACAGGCAGTATTTT.